What follows are 25 T cell receptor beta chains derived from one specimen sequenced in a study of cytomegalovirus exposure and HLA in healthy donors. Profiled with immunoSEQ multiplex PCR; TCRdb holds only in-frame clones, not every one. In the table there are about 140,000 clones, about 91% of which are singletons. What was sequenced was PBMCs. The receptors were sampled from a woman between 18 and 29 years old in good health and CMV-seropositive.

The genes are TRBV6-6 and TRBJ1-2, with D perhaps matching TRBD1 (6 bases). The CDR3 consists of 14 residues. The germline V and J ends were trimmed by 6 bases and 4 bases, with 15 bases remaining between them. Germline CDR1 MNHNY, CDR2 SVGAGI (reference sequence). The CDR3 coding sequence is TGTGCCAGCAGGTGGACAGAAAATTCCTATGGCTACACCTTC. Translated, it gives CASRWTENSYGYTF.

The chain combines TRBV19 with TRBJ1-5; TRBD1 matches at 10 bases. Germline V lookup: CDR1 LNHDA, CDR2 SQIVND (reference sequence). The CDR3 contains 16 residues. Trimming cost V 6 bases and J 6 bases; bases outside gene matches: 11. CDR3 sequence reads: CASRAGQGFRSQPQHF. The CDR3 nucleotides are TGTGCCAGTAGGGCGGGACAGGGGTTTAGAAGTCAGCCCCAGCATTTT. Supplemented by reference TRBV19 and TRBJ1-5, the full variable domain reads DGGITQSPKYLFRKEGQNVTLSCEQNLNHDAMYWYRQDPGQGLRLIYYSQIVNDFQKGDIAEGYSVSREKKESFPLTVTSAQKNPTAFYLCASRAGQGFRSQPQHFGDGTRLSIL.

V is TRBV19 and J is TRBJ1-1, with D perhaps matching TRBD1 (6 bases). V was trimmed by 11 bases and J by 0 bases, leaving 13 bases between them. This CDR3 is built from 13 residues. Per germline, CDR1 LNHDA and CDR2 SQIVND (reference sequence). CDR3 bases: TGTGCCTCCAAGGACAGAATGAACACTGAAGCTTTCTTT. Residues: CASKDRMNTEAFF. The full variable domain, rest sourced from reference TRBV19 and TRBJ1-1, is DGGITQSPKYLFRKEGQNVTLSCEQNLNHDAMYWYRQDPGQGLRLIYYSQIVNDFQKGDIAEGYSVSREKKESFPLTVTSAQKNPTAFYLCASKDRMNTEAFFGQGTRLTVV.

J is TRBJ2-2 and V is TRBV29-1; TRBD1 matches 9 bases. Germline V gene lookup returns CDR1 SQVTM and CDR2 ANQGSEA. V lost 3 bases and J lost 4; bases outside the gene matches: 6. The CDR3 is 15 amino acids. The CDR3: CSVENTGGRTGELFF. CDR3 DNA: TGCAGCGTTGAGAATACAGGGGGCCGCACCGGGGAGCTGTTTTTT.

V gene TRBV2 combines with J gene TRBJ1-6; D not resolved. CDR1 SNHLY and CDR2 FYNNEI come from the germline V gene. The CDR3 spans 14 residues. Trimming took off 4 bases at V and 6 bases at J, with 10 bases between the two ends. DNA of the CDR3: TGTGCCAGCAGTGTACGTAGAGGTAATTCACCCCTCCACTTT. Translation: CASSVRRGNSPLHF.

V and J are TRBV5-1 and TRBJ2-3; possibly TRBD2 for D (6 bases). CDR1 and CDR2 from the germline V gene are SGHRS and YFSETQ. CDR3 length equals 14 residues. Trimming pared 5 bases from V and 2 bases from J, leaving 12 bases between. CDR3 amino acids: CASRGGVTTDTQYF. In nucleotides, the CDR3 is TGCGCCAGCAGGGGAGGTGTGACCACAGATACGCAGTATTTT. The whole variable domain, remainder taken from reference TRBV5-1 and TRBJ2-3, is KAGVTQTPRYLIKTRGQQVTLSCSPISGHRSVSWYQQTPGQGLQFLFEYFSETQRNKGNFPGRFSGRQFSNSRSEMNVSTLELGDSALYLCASRGGVTTDTQYFGPGTRLTVL.

This chain uses TRBV29-1 with TRBJ2-3, with 8 bases fitting TRBD1. Germline V gives CDR1 SQVTM, CDR2 ANQGSEA. The CDR3 loop spans 14 amino acids. V gave up 6 bases and J gave up 4 bases; unmatched junction bases: 9. The CDR3 nucleotides read TGCAGCGTCCACGACAGGGGTGGTGCAGATACGCAGTATTTT. Translated: CSVHDRGGADTQYF.

This chain connects TRBV4-2 to TRBJ2-2, with D tentatively TRBD2 (5 bases). The CDR3 consists of 18 residues. V lost 0 bases to trimming and J lost 3 bases, with 17 bases between them. The germline V gene encodes CDR1 LGHNA and CDR2 YNFKEQ. The CDR3 is CASSQDHVSGYDTGELFF. The CDR3 DNA is TGTGCCAGCAGCCAAGATCACGTAAGCGGTTATGACACCGGGGAGCTGTTTTTT.

This chain links TRBV4-1 with TRBJ2-3; TRBD2 agrees at 9 bases. The CDR3 contains 22 residues. V shed 2 bases and J 0 bases; nucleotides not matched to a gene: 21. Germline CDR1 reads MGHRA; CDR2 reads YSYEKL. CDR3 bases: TGCGCCAGCAGCCAACCCACCACTACAGAGCGGGGGGCCCCCCTTAGCACAGATACGCAGTATTTT. Amino acid sequence: CASSQPTTTERGAPLSTDTQYF.

This clone was observed once. The rearrangement links TRBV5-1 to TRBJ2-6, with 9 bases matching TRBD1. J lost 4 bases, V lost 4 bases, and 6 bases had no gene match. Germline values: CDR1 SGHRS, CDR2 YFSETQ. This CDR3 is built from 16 residues. DNA for the CDR3: TGCGCCAGCAGCGACCGGACAGGGGCCGGGGCCAACGTCCTGACTTTC. The encoded protein is CASSDRTGAGANVLTF.

The rearrangement links TRBV28 to TRBJ1-2; D is ambiguous. Trimming left V 4 bases short and J 4 bases short, with 16 bases between. This CDR3 contains 15 residues. Germline V gene data show CDR1 as MDHEN and CDR2 as SYDVKM. The CDR3 coding sequence is TGTGCCAGCAGTTCGCTCCCTAGTAGGTCCTATGGCTACACCTTC. Amino acids: CASSSLPSRSYGYTF.

This chain joins TRBV5-1 and TRBJ1-2; TRBD1 matches 9 bases. The V segment lost 4 bases and the J segment 2 bases; nucleotides outside the gene matches: 3. Germline V gene data show CDR1 as SGHRS and CDR2 as YFSETQ. The CDR3 length is 14 residues. DNA of the CDR3: TGCGCCAGCAGCGCTGGACAGGGGAACTATGGCTACACCTTC. It encodes CASSAGQGNYGYTF. The full variable domain, completed using reference TRBV5-1 and TRBJ1-2, is KAGVTQTPRYLIKTRGQQVTLSCSPISGHRSVSWYQQTPGQGLQFLFEYFSETQRNKGNFPGRFSGRQFSNSRSEMNVSTLELGDSALYLCASSAGQGNYGYTFGSGTRLTVV.

The J gene is TRBJ2-3, the V gene TRBV10-2; 8 bases are shared with TRBD2. The CDR3 runs 13 residues. The junction had 2 bases not matched to a gene; V was cut back by 7 bases and J by 2 bases. CDR1 and CDR2 (germline): WSHSY, SAAADI. CDR3 sequence: CASKGLDTDTQYF. The CDR3 nucleotides are TGCGCCAGCAAGGGACTAGACACAGATACGCAGTATTTT.

This clone was seen once. The chain recombines TRBV2 with TRBJ1-2, with 8 positions matching TRBD1. Germline lookup yields CDR1 SNHLY and CDR2 FYNNEI. With 9 bases clipped from V and 4 bases from J, the junction kept 19 bases outside the gene matches. The CDR3 has 17 amino acids. Written as DNA, the CDR3 is TGTGCCAGGCTGAGAGATCTGACAGGGGACTTCCTCTATGGCTACACCTTC. Translated, it gives CARLRDLTGDFLYGYTF.

The chain carries TRBV7-2 and TRBJ2-7; perhaps TRBD2 as D (6 bases). Per germline, CDR1 SGHTA and CDR2 FQGNSA. Deletions cut 0 bases from V and 4 bases from J, with 13 bases between. This CDR3 has 15 amino acids. CDR3 residues: CASSLAGGPLYEQYF. CDR3 nucleotides: TGTGCCAGCAGCTTAGCGGGGGGACCCCTTTACGAGCAGTACTTC.

V gene TRBV4-1 combines with J gene TRBJ1-6; D gene uncertain. Between the trimmed V and J ends, which lost 4 bases and 7 bases, there was a span of 17 bases. There are 16 residues in the CDR3. The V gene's germline CDR1 is MGHRA and CDR2 YSYEKL. The CDR3 nucleotides are TGCGCCAGCAGCCTCGTCGGACGGACTGGAAATTCACCCCTCCACTTT. Its translation is CASSLVGRTGNSPLHF.

The rearrangement joins TRBV5-4 to TRBJ1-1, with a possible D match to TRBD1 (6 bases). Germline V gene sequence: CDR1 SGHNT, CDR2 YYREEE (reference sequence). Trimming took 1 base from V and 2 from J, leaving 9 bases between them. The CDR3 runs to 14 residues. The CDR3 spells CASSLTGINTEAFF. In nucleotides, the CDR3 is TGTGCCAGCAGCTTGACAGGGATTAACACTGAAGCTTTCTTT.

Here the CDR3 reads CASVDNYNSPLHF. CDR3 bases: TGTGCCAGCGTTGACAACTATAATTCACCCCTCCACTTT. This chain links TRBV2 with TRBJ1-6; D is undetermined. Germline-derived CDR1 and CDR2 are SNHLY and FYNNEI. V lost 8 bases and J 3 bases, leaving 8 bases between the germline ends. The CDR3 has 13 residues.

This chain uses TRBV5-4 with TRBJ2-1, with D hard to call. Germline CDR1 reads SGHNT; CDR2 reads YYREEE (reference sequence). The CDR3 has 12 residues. V was shortened by 3 bases and J by 10 bases, with 11 bases between the two germline ends. CDR3 DNA sequence: TGTGCCAGCAGCTCCGGGTCGATAGAGCAGTTCTTC. This translates into CASSSGSIEQFF.

This clone was counted a single time. The rearrangement links TRBV5-4 to TRBJ2-1; D gene unclear. This CDR3 has 15 amino acids. Germline CDR1 SGHNT, CDR2 YYREEE (reference sequence). The V end lost 3 bases, the J end lost 6 bases, and 16 bases lay between the germline ends. CDR3: CASSSGEDRLNEQFF. The DNA for the CDR3 is TGTGCCAGCAGCTCTGGAGAAGACCGACTCAATGAGCAGTTCTTC.

V usage is TRBV6-5 and J usage is TRBJ1-2, with 9 bases fitting TRBD1. This CDR3 has 15 amino acids. After removal of 5 bases from V and 2 bases from J, the junction contained 6 bases not matched to a gene. The V gene's germline CDR1 is MNHEY and CDR2 SVGAGI. The CDR3 DNA reads as TGTGCCAGCAGTCCTTCCGACAGGGGGAACTATGGCTACACCTTC. It yields the protein CASSPSDRGNYGYTF.

The chain carries TRBV28 and TRBJ2-1, with 7 bases fitting TRBD1. This CDR3 spans 16 amino acids. The germline gives CDR1 MDHEN, CDR2 SYDVKM. Losses at the gene ends were 6 bases for V and 0 bases for J; bases not matched to a gene: 8. DNA for the CDR3: TGTGCCAGCAGGGGGACAGCGGCAAGCTCCTACAATGAGCAGTTCTTC. Its protein is CASRGTAASSYNEQFF.

J is TRBJ2-3 and V is TRBV5-1, with 10 bases that match TRBD1. CDR3 length: 14 residues. Germline trimming cut 4 bases from V and 5 bases from J; bases unmatched to any gene: 4. Germline values: CDR1 SGHRS, CDR2 YFSETQ. The CDR3 spells CASSKGQGEDTQYF. CDR3 coding DNA: TGCGCCAGCAGCAAAGGACAGGGGGAAGATACGCAGTATTTT.

The chain couples TRBV6-5 to TRBJ2-7; TRBD2 matches 13 bases. In germline, CDR1 is MNHEY, CDR2 SVGAGI. Losses at the gene ends were 2 bases for V and 8 bases for J; bases not matched to a gene: 6. The CDR3 extends over 15 amino acids. CDR3 region: CASSYIGTSGIQQYF. The CDR3 DNA reads as TGTGCCAGCAGTTACATCGGGACTAGCGGGATTCAGCAGTACTTC.

CDR3 bases: TGTGCCAGCAGCAACCAGGGGATTGGGGGCGAGCAGTACTTC. This gives the protein CASSNQGIGGEQYF. The chain links TRBV28 to TRBJ2-7, with D perhaps TRBD1 (6 bases). Germline CDR1 reads MDHEN; CDR2 reads SYDVKM. This CDR3 comprises 14 residues. V dropped 6 bases and J dropped 6 bases, with 18 bases sitting between them.